Sequencing of this T cell receptor beta chain was carried out in a study of blood T cell repertoires in COVID-19. The wider study: There were acute and convalescent COVID-19 samples, and they came from the United States, Italy and Spain. Nucleic acid was either cDNA or gDNA, and it came from T cells, B-cell-depleted T cells, or PBMCs.

As handled by the study authors: Cell counts per sample came from amplifying reference gene primers. Clones were sequenced by immunoSEQ multiplex PCR, and TCRdb holds only the in-frame ones, with some missing. V and J calls and clone size come straight from that table; D and trimming were deduced from the DNA. The sample lists 110,000 to 150,000 clones, 80% occurring once. There are 17 residues in the CDR3. Trimming stripped 4 bases from V and 6 bases from J, with 24 bases between. Germline assignment: CDR1 LNHDA and CDR2 SQIVND (reference sequence). The material sequenced was peripheral blood. This sequence originates from a woman in her forties or fifties with acute or convalescent COVID-19. The V and J genes are TRBV19 and TRBJ2-5; tentative D call: TRBD1 (6 bases). CDR3 sequence: CASSTFWGGQTVKTQYF. The CDR3 DNA sequence: TGTGCCAGTAGTACCTTCTGGGGCGGACAGACCGTGAAGACCCAGTACTTC.